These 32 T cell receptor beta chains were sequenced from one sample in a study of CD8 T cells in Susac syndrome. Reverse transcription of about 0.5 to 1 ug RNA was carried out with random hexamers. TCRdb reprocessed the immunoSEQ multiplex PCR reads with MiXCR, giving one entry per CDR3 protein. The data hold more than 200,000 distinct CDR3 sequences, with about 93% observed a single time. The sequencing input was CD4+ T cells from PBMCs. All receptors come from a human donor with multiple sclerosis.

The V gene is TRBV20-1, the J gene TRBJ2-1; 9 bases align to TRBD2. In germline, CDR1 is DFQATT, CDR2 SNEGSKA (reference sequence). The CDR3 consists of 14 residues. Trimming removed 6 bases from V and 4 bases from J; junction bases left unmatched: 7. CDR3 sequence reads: CSARSLAGYNEQFF. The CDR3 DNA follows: TGCAGTGCCAGAAGCCTAGCGGGGTACAATGAGCAGTTCTTC.

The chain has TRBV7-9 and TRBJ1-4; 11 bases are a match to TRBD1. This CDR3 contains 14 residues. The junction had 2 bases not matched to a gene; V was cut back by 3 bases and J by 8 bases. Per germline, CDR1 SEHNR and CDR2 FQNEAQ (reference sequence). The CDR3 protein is CASSLDRGREKLFF. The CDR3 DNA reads TGTGCCAGCAGCTTGGACAGGGGGCGCGAAAAACTGTTTTTT.

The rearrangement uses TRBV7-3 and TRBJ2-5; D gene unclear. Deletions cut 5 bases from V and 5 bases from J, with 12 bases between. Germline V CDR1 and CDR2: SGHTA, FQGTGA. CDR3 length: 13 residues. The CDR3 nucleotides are TGTGCCAGCAGCCCCAGTATTGTGGAGACCCAGTACTTC. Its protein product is CASSPSIVETQYF.

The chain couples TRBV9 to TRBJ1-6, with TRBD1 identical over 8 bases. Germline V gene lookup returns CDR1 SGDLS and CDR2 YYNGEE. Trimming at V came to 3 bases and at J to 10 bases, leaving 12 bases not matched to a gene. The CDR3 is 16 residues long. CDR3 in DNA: TGTGCCAGCAGCGCCTATGGCGACAGGGGTTGGTCACCCCTCCACTTT. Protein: CASSAYGDRGWSPLHF.

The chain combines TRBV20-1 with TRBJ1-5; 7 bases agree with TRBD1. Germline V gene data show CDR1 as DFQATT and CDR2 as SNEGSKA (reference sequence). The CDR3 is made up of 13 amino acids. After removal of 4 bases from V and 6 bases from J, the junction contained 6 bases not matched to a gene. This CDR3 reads CSAITGAGQPQHF. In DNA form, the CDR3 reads TGCAGTGCTATCACAGGGGCGGGTCAGCCCCAGCATTTT.

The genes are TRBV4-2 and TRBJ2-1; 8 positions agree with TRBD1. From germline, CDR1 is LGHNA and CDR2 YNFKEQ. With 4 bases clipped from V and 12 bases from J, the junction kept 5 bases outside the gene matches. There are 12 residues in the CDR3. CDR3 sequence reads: CASSRRTGRQFF. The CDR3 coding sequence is TGTGCCAGCAGCCGAAGGACAGGGAGGCAGTTCTTC.

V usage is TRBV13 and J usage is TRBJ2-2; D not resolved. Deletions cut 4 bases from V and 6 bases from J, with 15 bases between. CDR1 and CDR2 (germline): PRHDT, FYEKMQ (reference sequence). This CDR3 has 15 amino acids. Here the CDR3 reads CASSSLFPGPGELFF. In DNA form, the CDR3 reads TGTGCCAGCAGCTCGCTTTTCCCGGGCCCCGGGGAGCTGTTTTTT.

The CDR3 bases are TGCAGTGCTAGGGGCGGACTAGCGGGGCTTGGGGAGCAGTACTTC. Translated, it gives CSARGGLAGLGEQYF. The chain employs TRBV20-1 and TRBJ2-7; 12 positions match TRBD2. Germline V gene sequence: CDR1 DFQATT, CDR2 SNEGSKA (reference sequence). This CDR3 comprises 15 residues. Germline trimming cut 3 bases from V and 7 bases from J; bases unmatched to any gene: 10.

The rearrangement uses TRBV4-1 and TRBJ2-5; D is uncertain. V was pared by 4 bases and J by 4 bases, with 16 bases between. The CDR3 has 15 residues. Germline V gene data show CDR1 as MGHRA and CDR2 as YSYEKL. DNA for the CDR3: TGCGCCAGCAGCCCCACTGAGGTGCAGTTAGAGACCCAGTACTTC. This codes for CASSPTEVQLETQYF.

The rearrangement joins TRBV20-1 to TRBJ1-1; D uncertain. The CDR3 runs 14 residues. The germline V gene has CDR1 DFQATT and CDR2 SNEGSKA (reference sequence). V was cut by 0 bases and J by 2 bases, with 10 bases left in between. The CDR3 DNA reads TGCAGTGCTAGAGATGGCCAGATAAACACTGAAGCTTTCTTT. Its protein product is CSARDGQINTEAFF.

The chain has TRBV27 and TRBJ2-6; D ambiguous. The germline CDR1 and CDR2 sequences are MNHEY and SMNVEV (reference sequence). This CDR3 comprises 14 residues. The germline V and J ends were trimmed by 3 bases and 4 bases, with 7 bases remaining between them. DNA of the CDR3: TGTGCCAGCAGTTTCTTAACGGGGGCCAACGTCCTGACTTTC. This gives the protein CASSFLTGANVLTF.

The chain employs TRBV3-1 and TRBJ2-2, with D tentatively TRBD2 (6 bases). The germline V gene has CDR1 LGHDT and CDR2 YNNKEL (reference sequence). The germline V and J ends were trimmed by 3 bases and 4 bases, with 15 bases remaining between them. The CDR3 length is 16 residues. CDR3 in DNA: TGTGCCAGCAGCCAGGAACCGGGACTCCTCACCGGGGAGCTGTTTTTT. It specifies CASSQEPGLLTGELFF.

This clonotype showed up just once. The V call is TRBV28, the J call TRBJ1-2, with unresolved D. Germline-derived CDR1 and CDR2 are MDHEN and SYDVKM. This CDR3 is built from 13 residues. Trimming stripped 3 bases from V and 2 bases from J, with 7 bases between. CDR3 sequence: CASSFIRNYGYTF. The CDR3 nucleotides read TGTGCCAGCAGTTTCATCAGGAACTATGGCTACACCTTC.

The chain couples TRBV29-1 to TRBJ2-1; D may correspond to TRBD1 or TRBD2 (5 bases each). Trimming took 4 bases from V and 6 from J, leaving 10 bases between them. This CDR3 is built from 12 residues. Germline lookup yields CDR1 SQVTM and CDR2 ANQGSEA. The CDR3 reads CSVALGRNEQFF. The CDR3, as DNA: TGCAGCGTTGCGCTGGGACGCAATGAGCAGTTCTTC.

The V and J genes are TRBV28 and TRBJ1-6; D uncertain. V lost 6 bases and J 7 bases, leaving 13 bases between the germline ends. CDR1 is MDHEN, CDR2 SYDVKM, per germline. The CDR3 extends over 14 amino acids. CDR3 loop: CASREGWSNSPLHF. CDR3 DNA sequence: TGTGCCAGCAGGGAGGGTTGGTCCAATTCACCCCTCCACTTT. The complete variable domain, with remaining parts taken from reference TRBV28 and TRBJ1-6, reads DVKVTQSSRYLVKRTGEKVFLECVQDMDHENMFWYRQDPGLGLRLIYFSYDVKMKEKGDIPEGYSVSREKKERFSLILESASTNQTSMYLCASREGWSNSPLHFGNGTRLTVT.

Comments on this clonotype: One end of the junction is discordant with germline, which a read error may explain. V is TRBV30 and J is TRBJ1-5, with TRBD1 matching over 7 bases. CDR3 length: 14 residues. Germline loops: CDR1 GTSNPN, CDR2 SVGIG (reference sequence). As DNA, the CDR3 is TGTGCCTGGAGTGTAAGAGGGGGCAAACAGCCCCAGCATTTT. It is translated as CAWSVRGGKQPQHF. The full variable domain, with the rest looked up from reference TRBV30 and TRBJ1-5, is SQTIHQWPATLVQPVGSPLSLECTVEGTSNPNLYWYRQAAGRGLQLLFYSVGIGQISSEVPQNLSASRPQDRQFILSSKKLLLSDSGFYLCAWSVRGGKQPQHFGDGTRLSIL.

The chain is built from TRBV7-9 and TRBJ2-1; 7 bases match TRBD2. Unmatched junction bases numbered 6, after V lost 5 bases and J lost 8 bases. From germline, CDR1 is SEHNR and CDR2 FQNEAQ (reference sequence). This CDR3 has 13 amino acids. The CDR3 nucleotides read TGTGCCAGCAGCGCCGGGACTATGTATGAGCAGTTCTTC. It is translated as CASSAGTMYEQFF.

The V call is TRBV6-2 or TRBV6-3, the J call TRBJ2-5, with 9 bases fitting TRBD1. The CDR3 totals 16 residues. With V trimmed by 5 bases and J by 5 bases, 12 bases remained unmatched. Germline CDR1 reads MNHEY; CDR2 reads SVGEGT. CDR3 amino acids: CASSPAGTGRGETQYF. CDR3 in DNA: TGTGCCAGCAGTCCCGCCGGGACAGGGCGTGGGGAGACCCAGTACTTC.

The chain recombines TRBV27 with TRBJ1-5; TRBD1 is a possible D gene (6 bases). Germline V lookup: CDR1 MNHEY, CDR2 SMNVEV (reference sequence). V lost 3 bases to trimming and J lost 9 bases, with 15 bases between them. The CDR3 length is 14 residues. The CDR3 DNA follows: TGTGCCAGCAGTTTCCGGCAGGGGAACCGGCCCCAGCATTTT. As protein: CASSFRQGNRPQHF.

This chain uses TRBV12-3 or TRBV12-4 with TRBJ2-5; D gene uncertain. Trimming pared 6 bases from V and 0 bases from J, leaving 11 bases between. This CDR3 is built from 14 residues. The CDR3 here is CASRGTYNQETQYF. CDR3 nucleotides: TGTGCCAGCAGGGGAACTTACAACCAAGAGACCCAGTACTTC.

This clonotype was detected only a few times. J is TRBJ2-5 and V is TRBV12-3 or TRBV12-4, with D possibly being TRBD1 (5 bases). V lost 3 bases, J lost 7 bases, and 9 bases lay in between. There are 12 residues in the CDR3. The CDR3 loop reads CASSFLRGTQYF. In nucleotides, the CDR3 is TGTGCCAGCAGTTTCCTAAGGGGGACCCAGTACTTC.

The CDR3 sequence is CATSRGGGPLYTF. In nucleotides, the CDR3 is TGTGCCACCAGCAGAGGGGGGGGTCCACTCTACACCTTC. The chain carries TRBV15 and TRBJ1-2, with TRBD1 as a possible D gene (5 bases). The V end lost 1 base, the J end lost 10 bases, and 13 bases lay between the germline ends. CDR3 length equals 13 residues. CDR1 and CDR2 from the germline V gene are LNHNV and YYDKDF (reference sequence).

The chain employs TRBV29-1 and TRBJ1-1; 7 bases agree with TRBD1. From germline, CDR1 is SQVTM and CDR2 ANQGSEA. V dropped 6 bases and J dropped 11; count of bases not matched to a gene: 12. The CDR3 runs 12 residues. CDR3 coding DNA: TGCAGCGTCCACGGTGACAGGGTAAGGGCTTTCTTT. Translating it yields CSVHGDRVRAFF.

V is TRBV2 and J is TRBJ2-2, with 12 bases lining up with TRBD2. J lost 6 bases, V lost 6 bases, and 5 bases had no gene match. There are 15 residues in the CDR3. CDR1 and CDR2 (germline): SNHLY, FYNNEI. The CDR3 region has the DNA TGTGCCAGCAGGGGCCCTAGCGGGAGGGCCGGGGAGCTGTTTTTT. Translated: CASRGPSGRAGELFF.

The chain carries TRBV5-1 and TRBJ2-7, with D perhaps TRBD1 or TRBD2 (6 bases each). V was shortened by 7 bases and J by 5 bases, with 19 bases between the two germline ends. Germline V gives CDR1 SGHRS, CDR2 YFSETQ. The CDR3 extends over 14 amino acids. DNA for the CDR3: TGCGCCAGCCCCTGGGGGGCGGCGCACCACGAGCAGTACGTC. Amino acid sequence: CASPWGAAHHEQYV.

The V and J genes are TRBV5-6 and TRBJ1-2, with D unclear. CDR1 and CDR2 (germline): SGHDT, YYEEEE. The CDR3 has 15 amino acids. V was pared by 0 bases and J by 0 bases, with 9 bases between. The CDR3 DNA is TGTGCCAGCAGCTTGGCGTCAGAAGCTAACTATGGCTACACCTTC. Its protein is CASSLASEANYGYTF.

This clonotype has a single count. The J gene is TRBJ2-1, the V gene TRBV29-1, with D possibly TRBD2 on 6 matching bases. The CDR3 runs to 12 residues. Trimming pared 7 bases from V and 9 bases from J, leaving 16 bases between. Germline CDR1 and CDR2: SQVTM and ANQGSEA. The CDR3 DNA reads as TGCAGCGGGGGCCCCAGTAGCGGTGAGCAGTTCTTC. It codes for CSGGPSSGEQFF.

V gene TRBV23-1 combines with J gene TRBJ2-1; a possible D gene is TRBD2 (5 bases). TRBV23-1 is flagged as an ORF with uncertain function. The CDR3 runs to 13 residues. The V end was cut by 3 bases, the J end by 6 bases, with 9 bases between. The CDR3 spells CASSQDGVNEQFF. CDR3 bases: TGCGCCAGCAGTCAGGACGGGGTCAATGAGCAGTTCTTC.

This chain's CDR3 is CASSPTGTFYGYTF. In nucleotides, the CDR3 is TGTGCCAGCAGCCCCACAGGGACGTTCTATGGCTACACCTTC. The rearrangement joins TRBV9 to TRBJ1-2, with TRBD1 as a possible D gene (6 bases). With 4 bases removed from V and 4 bases from J, the gap between germline ends came to 14 bases. Germline loops: CDR1 SGDLS, CDR2 YYNGEE. The CDR3 is 14 residues long.

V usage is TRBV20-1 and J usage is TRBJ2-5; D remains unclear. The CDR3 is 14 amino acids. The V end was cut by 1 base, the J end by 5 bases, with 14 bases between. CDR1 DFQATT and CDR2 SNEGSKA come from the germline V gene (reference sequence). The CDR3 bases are TGCAGTGCTAGAGTGTCAATGGGTCTGGAGACCCAGTACTTC. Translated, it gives CSARVSMGLETQYF.

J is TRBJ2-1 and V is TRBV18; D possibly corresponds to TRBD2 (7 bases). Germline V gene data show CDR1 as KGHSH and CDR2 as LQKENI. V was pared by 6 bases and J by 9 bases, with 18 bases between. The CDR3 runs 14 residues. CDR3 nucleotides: TGTGCCAGCTCGACGGGAGCAGGGGAGGGTGAGCAGTTCTTC. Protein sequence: CASSTGAGEGEQFF.

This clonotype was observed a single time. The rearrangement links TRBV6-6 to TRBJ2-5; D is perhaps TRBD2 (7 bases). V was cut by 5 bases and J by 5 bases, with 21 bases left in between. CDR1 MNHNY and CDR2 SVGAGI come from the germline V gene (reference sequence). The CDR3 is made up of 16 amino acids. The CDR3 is CASSPQGRGAGETQYF. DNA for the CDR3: TGTGCCAGCAGTCCACAGGGTCGGGGGGCGGGGGAGACCCAGTACTTC.